This TCR beta chain was documented in a study of a mutant IDH1 vaccine in newly diagnosed glioma. V lost 7 bases and J lost 4; bases outside the gene matches: 8. There are 14 residues in the CDR3. Germline CDR1 and CDR2: MNHNY and SVGAGI (reference sequence). Time point denoted: week 5, during vaccination. Each vaccine dose was 300 ug of mutant IDH1 20-mer peptide, with topical imiquimod. The method was immunoSEQ multiplex PCR; TCRdb's version includes in-frame clones alone and lacks a portion of them. The sample has fewer than 100,000 clones, roughly 91% seen once. Comments on this clone: Its antigen is not known.

The V call is TRBV6-6, the J call TRBJ2-7; TRBD1 aligns across 9 bases. Sequenced material: PBMCs, taken from a glioma patient whose treatment included an IDH1 peptide vaccine. This sequence was found in a woman between 50 and 59 years old with glioma. CDR3 nucleotide sequence: TGTGCCAGCACGCCGGGACAGGGACGATACGAGCAGTACTTC. Its translation: CASTPGQGRYEQYF.